Listed below are T cell receptor beta chains from one sample, sequenced in a study of blood T cell repertoires in COVID-19. Produced via immunoSEQ multiplex PCR; TCRdb's table is partial and in-frame only. The data hold over 200,000 clones, with about 89% observed a single time. Sequencing was carried out using peripheral blood. The receptors shown here come from a man aged 60 to 69 who had recovered from COVID-19. Each CDR3 is given with its conserved first and last residue. Each record gives: D gene, V gene, clone size, J gene, CDR3 DNA, CDR3 protein. D genes are given only for firm matches. Only part of the rows carry a size: once, few, many, or a class if the clone is expanded.

NA	TRBV5-1	NA	TRBJ1-2	TGCGCCAGCAGCTTGGATCTGGGAGGAGGCTATGGCTACACCTTC	CASSLDLGGGYGYTF
TRBD1	TRBV19	NA	TRBJ2-3	TGTGCCAGTAGTGTGGACAGGAACACAGATACGCAGTATTTT	CASSVDRNTDTQYF
NA	TRBV4-1	once	TRBJ1-1	TGCGCCAGCAGCCCCCTGGAAGGGGAGGGGAACACTGAAGCTTTCTTT	CASSPLEGEGNTEAFF
NA	TRBV9	NA	TRBJ2-1	TGTGCCAGCAGCGCCCGGGAGCTCCTCGGCAATGAGCAGTTCTTC	CASSARELLGNEQFF
TRBD1	TRBV19	NA	TRBJ1-2	TGTGCCAGTAGTATGTCCGGACAGGGAACTAACTATGGCTACACCTTC	CASSMSGQGTNYGYTF
TRBD1	TRBV29-1	NA	TRBJ1-4	TGCAGCGTTGGACAGGGGTATGGAAAACTGTTTTTT	CSVGQGYGKLFF
NA	TRBV7-9	NA	TRBJ1-5	TGTGCCAGCAGCTTAGCCCGAGGTCAGCCCCAGCATTTT	CASSLARGQPQHF
NA	TRBV2	once	TRBJ1-1	TGCGCCAGCAGTGTGGGCCCTGAAGCTTTCTTT	CASSVGPEAFF
NA	TRBV30	NA	TRBJ2-5	TGTGCCTGGAGCTACGACCGGCGGCAAGAGACCCAGTACTTC	CAWSYDRRQETQYF
TRBD2	TRBV10-3	NA	TRBJ2-5	TGTGCCATCAAGGGACTAGCGAGAGAGACCCAGTACTTC	CAIKGLARETQYF
NA	TRBV19	NA	TRBJ1-2	TGTGCCAGTAGATTCAAGGGGGGGACGGCGAACTATGGCTACACCTTC	CASRFKGGTANYGYTF
TRBD1	TRBV7-6	NA	TRBJ1-2	TGTGCCAGCAGCTTAGGAGTAACAGGGGTGGATGGCTACACCTTC	CASSLGVTGVDGYTF
TRBD1	TRBV5-1	NA	TRBJ2-2	TGCGCCAGCAGCCGAGGAGGGACAGGAGACACCGGGGAGCTGTTTTTT	CASSRGGTGDTGELFF
NA	TRBV18	NA	TRBJ1-2	TGTGCCAGCTCACCTGACAGTAGTGGGGGCTACACCTTC	CASSPDSSGGYTF
NA	TRBV7-8	medium-sized	TRBJ1-1	TGTGCCAGCAGCACTCAGGGGTATGAAGCTTTCTTT	CASSTQGYEAFF
TRBD2	TRBV19	NA	TRBJ2-5	TGTGCCAGTAGTATAGCGGGAGGGCAACGAGAGACCCAGTACTTC	CASSIAGGQRETQYF
NA	TRBV18	NA	TRBJ2-2	TGTGCCAGCTCACCGCTGACAGACACCGGGGAGCTGTTTTTT	CASSPLTDTGELFF
NA	TRBV5-1	NA	TRBJ1-1	TGCGCCAGCAGCTTGGGGAGTGAAGGCGGGAACACTGAAGCTTTCTTT	CASSLGSEGGNTEAFF
NA	TRBV30	NA	TRBJ1-3	TGTGCCTGGAGTGGTTACAGTTCTGGAAACACCATATATTTT	CAWSGYSSGNTIYF
NA	TRBV5-5	NA	TRBJ2-7	TGTGCCAGCCGTTTTTCGGGGGGCTTCGACGAGCAGTACTTC	CASRFSGGFDEQYF
NA	TRBV7-2	NA	TRBJ2-5	TGTGCCAGCAGCTCCAGACTCGTCCAGTACCAAGAGACCCAGTACTTC	CASSSRLVQYQETQYF
NA	TRBV5-1	NA	TRBJ1-5	TGCGCCAGCAGCCACGGGTCTGGCGAGCCCCAGCATTTT	CASSHGSGEPQHF
NA	TRBV7-3	NA	TRBJ2-1	TGTGCCAGCAGCTTAATTTCCGGGGAATGGAATGAGCAGTTCTTC	CASSLISGEWNEQFF
TRBD2	TRBV7-8	NA	TRBJ2-1	TGTGCCAGCAGCTTAGGGGGGAGGGATTACAATGAGCAGTTCTTC	CASSLGGRDYNEQFF
TRBD1	TRBV5-1	once	TRBJ1-4	TGCGCCAGCAGCCCCTCGACAGGGCTGGGTGAAAAACTGTTTTTT	CASSPSTGLGEKLFF
TRBD1	TRBV30	NA	TRBJ1-1	TGTGCCTGGCTGGGACAGTTGAACACTGAAGCTTTCTTT	CAWLGQLNTEAFF
TRBD1	TRBV5-4	NA	TRBJ1-4	TGTGCCAGCAGCCTCGACAGGGGGGCTAATGAAAAACTGTTTTTT	CASSLDRGANEKLFF
TRBD1	TRBV6-2/TRBV6-3	NA	TRBJ1-4	TGTGCCAGCAGCAGATGGGACAGGGAAAAAGAAAAACTGTTTTTT	CASSRWDREKEKLFF
NA	TRBV27	once	TRBJ1-1	TGTGCCAGTCGGCTGAGGGTGAGCACTGAAGCTTTCTTT	CASRLRVSTEAFF
NA	TRBV7-9	NA	TRBJ1-6	TGTGCCAGCAGCTTAGATGTGGGGAGCTCCTATAATTCACCCCTCCACTTT	CASSLDVGSSYNSPLHF
TRBD1	TRBV7-3	NA	TRBJ2-2	TGTGCCAGCAGCTTAAACGACAGGGCGGCCGGGGAGCTGTTTTTT	CASSLNDRAAGELFF